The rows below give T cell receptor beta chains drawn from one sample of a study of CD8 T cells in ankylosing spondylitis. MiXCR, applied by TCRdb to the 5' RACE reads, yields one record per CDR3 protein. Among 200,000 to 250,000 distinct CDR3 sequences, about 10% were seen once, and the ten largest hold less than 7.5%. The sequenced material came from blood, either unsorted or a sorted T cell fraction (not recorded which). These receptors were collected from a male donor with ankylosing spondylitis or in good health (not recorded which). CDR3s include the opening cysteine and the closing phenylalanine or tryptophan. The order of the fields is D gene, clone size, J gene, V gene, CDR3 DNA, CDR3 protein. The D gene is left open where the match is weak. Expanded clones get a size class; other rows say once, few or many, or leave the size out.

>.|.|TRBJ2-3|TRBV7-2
TGTGCCAGCAGCTTAGAAGTCGGTGAGTCGGCGCAGTATTTT
CASSLEVGESAQYF
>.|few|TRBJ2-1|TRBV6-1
TGTGCCAGCATTTCCAGTCTTGGTGAGCAGTTCTTC
CASISSLGEQFF
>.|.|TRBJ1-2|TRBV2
TGTGCCAGCAGTAGGAGAGGGGACGGCTACACCTTC
CASSRRGDGYTF
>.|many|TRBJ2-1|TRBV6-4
TGTGCCAGCAGTGACAGTGTTAGCTCCTACAATGAGCAGTTCTTC
CASSDSVSSYNEQFF
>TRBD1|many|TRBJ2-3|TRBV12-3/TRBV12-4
TGTGCCAGCAGGGCCACAGGGGGCACAGATACGCAGTATTTT
CASRATGGTDTQYF
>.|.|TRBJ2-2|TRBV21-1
TGTGCCAGCCAACCCGGGACAGGGGAGTTTCGAGCCGGGGAGCTGTTTTTT
CASQPGTGEFRAGELFF
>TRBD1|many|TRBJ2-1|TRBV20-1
TGCAGTGCCCCGGGACAGCTATACAATGAGCAGTTCTTC
CSAPGQLYNEQFF
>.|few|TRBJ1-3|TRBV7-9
TGTGCCAGCACCAGCAAACAGGGTAAAGGCTCTGGAAACACCATATATTTT
CASTSKQGKGSGNTIYF
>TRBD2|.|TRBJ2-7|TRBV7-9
TGTGCCAGCAGCTTAGTTTCGGGACTAGCTGGCTACGAGCAGTACTTC
CASSLVSGLAGYEQYF
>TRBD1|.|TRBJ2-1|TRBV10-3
TGTGCCACCCGAATTTCTTCAGGGGGCGCCGACTACAATGAGCAGTTCTTC
CATRISSGGADYNEQFF
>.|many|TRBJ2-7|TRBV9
TGTGCCAGCAGCGTAGGAACGGGAACCTACGAGCAGTACTTC
CASSVGTGTYEQYF
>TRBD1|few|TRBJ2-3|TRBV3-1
TGTGCCAGCAGTCAAGACCCGACGGGACAGCCGCAGTATTTT
CASSQDPTGQPQYF
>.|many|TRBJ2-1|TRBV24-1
TGTGCCACCAGCCAGGGGTCGGCCTACAATGAGCAGTTCTTC
CATSQGSAYNEQFF
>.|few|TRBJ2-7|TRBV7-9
TGTGCCAGCAGCTTGGGGGGCGCGGGTGCCTACGAGCAGTACTTC
CASSLGGAGAYEQYF
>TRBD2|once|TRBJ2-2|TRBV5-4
TGTGCCAGCAGCTCCCCAACTAGCGGGGGGTCGCACGACACCGGGGAGCTGTTTTTT
CASSSPTSGGSHDTGELFF
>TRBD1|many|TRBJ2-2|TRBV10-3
TGTGCCATCAGTGAACGATCCTCCGGGACAGGGGTGTTCACCGGGGAGCTGTTTTTT
CAISERSSGTGVFTGELFF
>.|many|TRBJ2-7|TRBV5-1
TGCGCCAGCAGCTTGCAGGGTTCCTTCTCCTACGAGCAGTACTTC
CASSLQGSFSYEQYF
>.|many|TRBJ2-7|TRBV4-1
TGCGCCAGCAGCCAAGGTTTCGACCCCGCCTACGAGCAGTACTTC
CASSQGFDPAYEQYF
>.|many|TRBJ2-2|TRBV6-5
TGTGCCAGCAGTTATTTAGTACGGGGAGGCCCCACCGGGGAGCTGTTTTTT
CASSYLVRGGPTGELFF
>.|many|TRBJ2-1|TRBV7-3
TGTGCCAGCAGCACAGAGGGCTACAATGAGCAGTTCTTC
CASSTEGYNEQFF
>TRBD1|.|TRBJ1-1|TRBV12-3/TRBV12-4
TGTGCCAGCATCCCCCGACAGGGCTATGAAGGCACTGAAGCTTTCTTT
CASIPRQGYEGTEAFF
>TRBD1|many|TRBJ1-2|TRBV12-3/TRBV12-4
TGTGCCAGCAGTCAACAGGGGCCTGGCTACACCTTC
CASSQQGPGYTF
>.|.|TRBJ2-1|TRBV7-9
TGTGCCAGCAGCTTACCGTACGCGCCCTACAATGAGCAGTTCTTC
CASSLPYAPYNEQFF
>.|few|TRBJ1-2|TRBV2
TGTGCCAGCAGTGAAGGTCTCAGAGCTAACTATGGCTACACCTTC
CASSEGLRANYGYTF
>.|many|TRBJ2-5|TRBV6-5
TGTGCCAGCAGTTATAGCACAGGGACCAAGACCCAGTACTTC
CASSYSTGTKTQYF
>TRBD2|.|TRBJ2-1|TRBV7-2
TGTGCCAGCAGCTACGGCCGGGACTACAACAATGAGCAGTTCTTC
CASSYGRDYNNEQFF
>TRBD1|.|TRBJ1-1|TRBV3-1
TGTGCCAGCAGCCAAGCCCCGGGGACAGGGAACGCTTTCTTT
CASSQAPGTGNAFF
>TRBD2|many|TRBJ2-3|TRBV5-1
TGCGCCAGCAGCCCCCTGACGGGAGGAACAGATACGCAGTATTTT
CASSPLTGGTDTQYF
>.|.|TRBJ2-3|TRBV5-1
TGCGCCAGCAGCTTGGTAGCCACGGCAGATACGCAGTATTTT
CASSLVATADTQYF
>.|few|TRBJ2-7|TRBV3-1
TGTGCCAGCAGCCAGGCCTCACAGGAAACCTACGAGCAGTACTTC
CASSQASQETYEQYF
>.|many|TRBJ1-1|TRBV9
TGTGCCAGCAGCGTAGTGGAGTGGGGGGGGGCTGAAGCTTTCTTT
CASSVVEWGGAEAFF
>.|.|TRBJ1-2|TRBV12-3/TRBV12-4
TGTGCCAGCAGTTTATACCTCGGCTATGGCTACACCTTC
CASSLYLGYGYTF
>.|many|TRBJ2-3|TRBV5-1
TGCGCCAGCAGCTTTTTCAGGAGCACAGATACGCAGTATTTT
CASSFFRSTDTQYF
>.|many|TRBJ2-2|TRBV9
TGTGCCAGCAGCGCATCAGGGAGAGCCGGGGAGCTGTTTTTT
CASSASGRAGELFF
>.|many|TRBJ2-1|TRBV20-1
TGCAGTGCTAGAGTCCCACTCGGAGAGGCCAATGAGCAGTTCTTC
CSARVPLGEANEQFF